This T cell receptor (beta chain) was sequenced for a study of T cell clonotyping in hematopoietic cell transplantation. V was shortened by 8 bases and J by 2 bases, with 16 bases between the two germline ends. CDR1 and CDR2 (germline): MGHRA, YSYEKL. This CDR3 contains 14 residues. Sequencing used immunoSEQ multiplex PCR; TCRdb keeps in-frame clones, though not all of them. The sample has about 11,000 clones, 40% to 50% seen once. The sample here was PBMCs, taken 30 days after allogeneic stem cell transplant. The TCR originated in a male patient between 45 and 59 years old who had an allogeneic stem cell transplant from an unrelated donor, so the T cells may come from the graft donor. Some clones in this sample may be carry-over from other donors' samples. The chain has TRBV4-1 and TRBJ2-7; D not resolved. CDR3 in amino acids: CASRDPGDPYEQYF. In nucleotides, the CDR3 is TGCGCCAGCCGTGATCCAGGAGACCCCTACGAGCAGTACTTC.